What follows are 5 T cell receptor beta chains derived from one specimen sequenced in a study of blood T cells in healthy people across ages. Using a J-beta primer mix together with a sample-barcoded 5' primer, a second PCR was run for roughly 6 to 12 cycles. One entry per CDR3 protein results from TCRdb running MiXCR on the 5' RACE reads. The sample holds about 1.8 million distinct CDR3 sequences, around 50% seen once. Sequenced: blood. The receptor source for this set is a woman aged 40 to 50 in good health.

The chain recombines TRBV5-1 with TRBJ1-1; unclear D gene. V lost 4 bases, J lost 4 bases, and 11 bases lay in between. From germline, CDR1 is SGHRS and CDR2 YFSETQ. CDR3 length: 13 residues. The CDR3 loop is CASSMSGPTEAFF. DNA of the CDR3: TGCGCCAGCAGCATGTCCGGGCCCACTGAAGCTTTCTTT.

This clonotype occurred a few times. V usage is TRBV7-2 and J usage is TRBJ2-5; TRBD2 might be the D (5 bases). Germline-derived CDR1 and CDR2 are SGHTA and FQGNSA. CDR3 length: 16 residues. The V end was cut by 1 base, the J end by 2 bases, with 14 bases between. The chain's CDR3 is CASSLGRFGGQETQYF. The CDR3 DNA reads as TGTGCCAGCAGCTTAGGCAGGTTCGGAGGTCAAGAGACCCAGTACTTC.

Regarding this clonotype: The junction shows a germline mismatch at one end, possibly a read error. This chain connects TRBV10-3 to TRBJ2-6; 8 bases agree with TRBD1. The CDR3 is made up of 17 amino acids. Germline V gene data show CDR1 as ENHRY and CDR2 as SYGVKD. CDR3 nucleotides: TGTGCCATCGCAACCCCGGGCAGGGGGCCCGGGGCCAACGTCCCGACTTTC. Translating it yields CAIATPGRGPGANVPTF.

In its sample, this clonotype was seen a few times. The gene calls are TRBV20-1 and TRBJ2-7, with D unclear. V lost 6 bases to trimming and J lost 1 base, with 19 bases between them. The germline gives CDR1 DFQATT, CDR2 SNEGSKA (reference sequence). This CDR3 region has 15 residues. The CDR3 DNA is TGCAGTGCAGGTGGCTCGCGGCCGAAATCCTACGAGCAGTACTTC. Its protein is CSAGGSRPKSYEQYF.

This clonotype has a single count. The J gene is TRBJ2-3, the V gene TRBV6-5; TRBD2 might be the D (6 bases). Trimming removed 8 bases at V and 3 bases at J, with 12 bases between. There are 13 residues in the CDR3. Germline CDR1 and CDR2: MNHEY and SVGAGI. For the CDR3, the DNA is TGTGCCAGCTGGAGGGCGGAGACAGATACGCAGTATTTT. This encodes CASWRAETDTQYF.